Below, 2 T cell receptor beta chains from the same sample are listed, as sequenced in a study of cytomegalovirus exposure and HLA in healthy donors. PCR was performed using 60 Vbeta and 13 Jbeta primers. Clones were sequenced by immunoSEQ multiplex PCR, and TCRdb holds only the in-frame ones, with some missing. The sample includes approximately 190,000 clones, about 77% of them seen just once. Sequencing was performed on PBMCs. Receptors were obtained from a woman aged 25 to 45 in good health and CMV-seropositive.

The gene calls are TRBV6-9 and TRBJ2-5; 9 bases align to TRBD2. The germline gives CDR1 MNHGY, CDR2 SVAAGI. V lost 4 bases and J lost 5; bases outside the gene matches: 8. The CDR3 runs 15 residues. CDR3 coding DNA: TGTGCCAGCAGTTGTATAGCGGGGGAAGGGGAGACCCAGTACTTC. As protein: CASSCIAGEGETQYF.

The chain combines TRBV15 with TRBJ1-1; no clear D gene. CDR3 length equals 13 residues. CDR1 LNHNV and CDR2 YYDKDF come from the germline V gene (reference sequence). The V end lost 2 bases, the J end lost 4 bases, and 8 bases lay between the germline ends. The DNA for the CDR3 is TGTGCCACCAGCAGAAAGGCGGCCACTGAAGCTTTCTTT. It specifies CATSRKAATEAFF. The full variable domain, rest sourced from reference TRBV15 and TRBJ1-1, is DAMVIQNPRYQVTQFGKPVTLSCSQTLNHNVMYWYQQKSSQAPKLLFHYYDKDFNNEADTPDNFQSRRPNTSFCFLDIRSPGLGDTAMYLCATSRKAATEAFFGQGTRLTVV.